This T cell receptor (beta chain) was identified in a study of T cell responses to AZD1222 COVID-19 vaccine. The repertoire was sequenced with immunoSEQ multiplex PCR; TCRdb's copy has only in-frame clones and lacks some. The sample carries about 160,000 clones, 88% recorded once. J lost 3 bases, V lost 5 bases, and 15 bases had no gene match. CDR3 length equals 18 residues. CDR1 and CDR2 (germline): MNHNY, SVGAGI (reference sequence). This receptor was obtained from an adult in good health. The sequencing here drew on peripheral blood, taken on day 0 of AZD1222 vaccination. The chain employs TRBV6-6 and TRBJ2-2; 7 positions match TRBD1. This CDR3 is CASSPGTVTRIYTGELFF. The CDR3 DNA reads TGTGCCAGCAGTCCCGGGACAGTGACGAGAATTTACACCGGGGAGCTGTTTTTT.